A selection of T cell receptor beta chains follows, all from one sample in a study of naive and memory T cell subsets. A single record per CDR3 protein comes from TCRdb applying MiXCR to the UMI-ligation and nested PCR reads. Among tens of thousands of distinct CDR3 sequences listed, about 6.2% were seen once. Material: skin, obtained from a tuberculin skin test site. The source of these receptors is an adult in good health. The CDR3 runs from the conserved cysteine through the conserved F or W.

V: TRBV29-1; J: TRBJ1-1; CDR3: CSVAQGRGNTEAFF
V: TRBV5-1; J: TRBJ2-2; CDR3: CASSPLPNTGELFF
V: TRBV5-1; J: TRBJ2-5; CDR3: CASSQAGTQQETQYF
V: TRBV6-2/TRBV6-3; J: TRBJ2-2; CDR3: CASSYEGTGELFF
V: TRBV7-8; J: TRBJ1-2; CDR3: CASSFLGQSNYGYTF
V: TRBV28; J: TRBJ1-1; CDR3: CATKNSRAAFF
V: TRBV10-1; J: TRBJ2-7; CDR3: CASRAGTGGSSEQYF
V: TRBV28; J: TRBJ2-1; CDR3: CASSRQVGYNEQFF
V: TRBV19; J: TRBJ1-5; CDR3: CATSIRTGVYSNQPQHF
V: TRBV4-1; J: TRBJ2-5; CDR3: CASSQGWSASQETQYF
V: TRBV27; J: TRBJ1-2; CDR3: CASRNRVREGYTF
V: TRBV2; J: TRBJ2-2; CDR3: CASSDDGGPGELFF
V: TRBV3-1; J: TRBJ2-2; CDR3: CASRTNLGQTNTGELFF
V: TRBV7-6; J: TRBJ2-5; CDR3: CASSLARGTKEGGETQYF
V: TRBV7-2; J: TRBJ2-3; CDR3: CASSLARVAGDTDTQYF
V: TRBV20-1; J: TRBJ1-1; CDR3: CSALPLDLGNTEAFF
V: TRBV19; J: TRBJ2-2; CDR3: CASSPTRLAGTGELFF
V: TRBV29-1; J: TRBJ2-2; CDR3: CSGVYAGTENTGELFF
V: TRBV10-3; J: TRBJ1-2; CDR3: CAISESPGTGRGGYTF
V: TRBV20-1; J: TRBJ2-5; CDR3: CSAEGAKTQYF
V: TRBV7-8; J: TRBJ1-1; CDR3: CASSLEGQNTEAFF
V: TRBV20-1; J: TRBJ2-7; CDR3: CSASWAGSYEQYF
V: TRBV7-2; J: TRBJ1-4; CDR3: CASSSGSLNEKLFF
V: TRBV12-3/TRBV12-4; J: TRBJ2-7; CDR3: CASSWFRSYEQYF
V: TRBV3-1; J: TRBJ1-2; CDR3: CASSHSPGQGAGNYGDTF
V: TRBV20-1; J: TRBJ2-1; CDR3: CSAEDPRRPHSSYNEQFF
V: TRBV2; J: TRBJ2-3; CDR3: CASIGRPKTDTQYF
V: TRBV6-2/TRBV6-3; J: TRBJ1-5; CDR3: CASSYESRGYSNQPQHF
V: TRBV5-4; J: TRBJ2-5; CDR3: CASSPETGGRETQYF
V: TRBV2; J: TRBJ1-2; CDR3: CASSLDVYGDTF
V: TRBV4-1; J: TRBJ2-7; CDR3: CASSQGLSSYEQYF
V: TRBV3-1; J: TRBJ2-7; CDR3: CASSQGLAGFREQYF
V: TRBV9; J: TRBJ2-5; CDR3: CASSVAGLEITETQYF
V: TRBV6-6; J: TRBJ2-3; CDR3: CASSYLAGYDTQYF
V: TRBV9; J: TRBJ2-2; CDR3: CASSPRALLGGELFF
V: TRBV20-1; J: TRBJ2-3; CDR3: CSGSFVTQYF
V: TRBV6-5; J: TRBJ1-2; CDR3: CASSSGTVYGYTF
V: TRBV2; J: TRBJ1-1; CDR3: CASTRTSEAFF
V: TRBV15; J: TRBJ2-1; CDR3: CATSRGDSGDEQFF
V: TRBV6-6; J: TRBJ1-2; CDR3: CASSTPGEYYGYTF
V: TRBV4-2; J: TRBJ2-3; CDR3: CASSHAGDRALPTDTQYF
V: TRBV7-8; J: TRBJ2-1; CDR3: CASSLVGTNEQFF
V: TRBV6-2/TRBV6-3; J: TRBJ1-6; CDR3: CASSYRGTGDSPLHF
V: TRBV29-1; J: TRBJ2-5; CDR3: CSVDSGTGNRQTQYF
V: TRBV6-6; J: TRBJ2-1; CDR3: CASRKLAGGILDNEQFF
V: TRBV12-3/TRBV12-4; J: TRBJ1-1; CDR3: CATFRTALGTEAFF
V: TRBV7-9; J: TRBJ1-6; CDR3: CASSRGNSPLHF
V: TRBV29-1; J: TRBJ1-2; CDR3: CSVRTGGSDGYTF
V: TRBV7-2; J: TRBJ1-2; CDR3: CASSLGQGDNSGRYGYTF
V: TRBV14; J: TRBJ1-6; CDR3: CASSPGPNSPLHF
V: TRBV27; J: TRBJ1-1; CDR3: CASSPRRNTEAFF
V: TRBV6-6; J: TRBJ1-1; CDR3: CASSYSIQASTEAFF
V: TRBV7-2; J: TRBJ2-4; CDR3: CASSLSRDNIQYF
V: TRBV3-1; J: TRBJ1-2; CDR3: CASSQGAGGHGYTF
V: TRBV29-1; J: TRBJ2-5; CDR3: CSVEDSTMVQQETQYF
V: TRBV11-2; J: TRBJ2-5; CDR3: CASSPPRGGSETQYF
V: TRBV12-5; J: TRBJ1-1; CDR3: CASGLTANTEAFF
V: TRBV5-1; J: TRBJ1-2; CDR3: CASSLVPGSDYGYTF